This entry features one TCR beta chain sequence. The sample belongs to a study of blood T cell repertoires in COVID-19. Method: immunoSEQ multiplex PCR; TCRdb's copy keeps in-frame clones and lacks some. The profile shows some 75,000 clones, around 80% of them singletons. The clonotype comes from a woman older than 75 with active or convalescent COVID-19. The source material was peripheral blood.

The CDR3 sequence is CSVLPGYPNTGELFF. CDR3 nucleotide sequence: TGCAGCGTCCTCCCGGGGTATCCGAACACCGGGGAGCTGTTTTTT. The rearrangement links TRBV29-1 to TRBJ2-2; D possibly corresponds to TRBD2 (5 bases). V shed 6 bases and J shed 0 bases, with 14 bases lying between them. The CDR3 sequence is 15 residues long. Per germline, CDR1 SQVTM and CDR2 ANQGSEA.